The 12 T cell receptor beta chains below were found in one sample sequenced in a study of T-cell reconstitution after alpha-beta-depleted transplantation in children. Preparing the TCRbeta library involved the use of unique molecular identifiers. Using its own MiXCR run on the PCR reads, TCRdb lists one record per CDR3 protein. Among 40,000 to 60,000 distinct CDR3 sequences listed, about 10% were seen once. Specimen: PBMCs, mostly from graft donor cells, collected 60 days after TCRalphabeta/CD19-depleted stem cell transplant. These receptors originate from a male patient between 2 and 9 years old who had a stem cell transplant for chronic granulomatous disease, so the T cells may come from the graft donor.

There are a few counts of this clonotype. The chain links TRBV7-7 to TRBJ2-5; TRBD2 might be the D (6 bases). With 6 bases removed from V and 2 bases from J, the gap between germline ends came to 13 bases. The CDR3 has 14 amino acids. The V gene's germline CDR1 is SSHAT and CDR2 FNYEAQ (reference sequence). The CDR3 is CASSSGRGQETQYF. The DNA for the CDR3 is TGTGCCAGCAGTTCGGGCCGGGGGCAAGAGACCCAGTACTTC. Using reference TRBV7-7 and TRBJ2-5 for the parts outside the CDR3, the full variable domain is GAGVSQSPRYKVTKRGQDVTLRCDPISSHATLYWYQQALGQGPEFLTYFNYEAQPDKSGLPSDRFSAERPEGSISTLTIQRTEQRDSAMYRCASSSGRGQETQYFGPGTRLLVL.

This clonotype was counted many times. V is TRBV27 and J is TRBJ2-7; D unclear. Germline values: CDR1 MNHEY, CDR2 SMNVEV (reference sequence). With 5 bases removed from V and 5 bases from J, the gap between germline ends came to 13 bases. This CDR3 has 13 residues. The CDR3 nucleotides read TGTGCCAGCAGTCCTCAGGTATTTAACGAGCAGTACTTC. It specifies CASSPQVFNEQYF.

This clonotype was found many times. The chain recombines TRBV27 with TRBJ1-2; no definite D call. V was trimmed by 3 bases and J by 4 bases, leaving 9 bases between them. This CDR3 spans 13 amino acids. CDR1 and CDR2 from the germline V gene are MNHEY and SMNVEV (reference sequence). Here the CDR3 reads CASSFSQFYGYTF. CDR3 DNA sequence: TGTGCCAGCAGTTTCTCACAGTTCTATGGCTACACCTTC.

There are a few counts of this clonotype. The rearrangement links TRBV15 to TRBJ1-1; D remains unclear. Trimming shortened V by 1 base and J by 1 base, and 4 bases separated the two germline ends. CDR3 length: 13 residues. CDR1 LNHNV and CDR2 YYDKDF come from the germline V gene (reference sequence). Here the CDR3 reads CATSRAQNTEAFF. The CDR3 DNA reads as TGTGCCACCAGCAGAGCTCAGAACACTGAAGCTTTCTTT.

The chain joins TRBV28 to TRBJ1-3, with a weak D call TRBD1 (6 bases). The CDR3 runs 17 residues. Trimming cost V 4 bases and J 4 bases, with 20 bases left between them. CDR1 is MDHEN, CDR2 SYDVKM, per germline. CDR3 sequence reads: CASSSGVWGARGNTIYF. The DNA for the CDR3 is TGTGCCAGCAGTTCCGGCGTTTGGGGGGCACGGGGAAACACCATATATTTT.

This clonotype was detected ten times or more. The chain recombines TRBV7-2 with TRBJ2-5; D gene uncertain. The V gene's germline CDR1 is SGHTA and CDR2 FQGNSA. The length of the CDR3 is 11 residues. The V end was cut by 5 bases, the J end by 13 bases, with 14 bases between. CDR3 in amino acids: CASSITGQPYF. The CDR3 coding sequence is TGTGCCAGCAGCATCACTGGGCAGCCGTACTTC.

This clonotype was counted many times. This sequence joins TRBV9 and TRBJ2-1; 13 bases fit TRBD2. Trimming removed 4 bases from V and 1 base from J; junction bases left unmatched: 11. CDR3 length: 19 amino acids. Germline CDR1 and CDR2: SGDLS and YYNGEE. The CDR3 loop is CASSSGLAGVTRSYNEQFF. The CDR3 DNA reads TGTGCCAGCAGCTCAGGACTAGCGGGAGTCACTAGGTCCTACAATGAGCAGTTCTTC.

This clonotype was observed many times. This CDR3 reads CASSLGGGMNTGELFF. The CDR3 DNA reads TGCGCCAGCAGCCTTGGAGGAGGGATGAACACCGGGGAGCTGTTTTTT. V usage is TRBV5-1 and J usage is TRBJ2-2; D is perhaps TRBD2 (6 bases). CDR1 is SGHRS and CDR2 is YFSETQ in the germline V gene. This CDR3 spans 16 amino acids. Trimming took 4 bases from V and 1 from J, leaving 14 bases between them.

This clonotype was observed at least ten times. This rearrangement joins TRBV7-8 to TRBJ2-7, with 11 nucleotides matching TRBD1. Germline V CDR1 and CDR2: SGHVS, FQNEAQ. Trimming took 5 bases from V and 3 from J; bases not matched to a gene: 9. This CDR3 has 16 amino acids. The CDR3 nucleotides read TGTGCCAGCAGCCCCCCTACGGGACAGGGGGGCTACGAGCAGTACTTC. It translates to CASSPPTGQGGYEQYF.

This clonotype has only a few counts. This rearrangement joins TRBV21-1 to TRBJ1-1; the table's D gene call, TRBD1, was not cross checked with the DNA. TRBV21-1 is described as a pseudogene. The CDR3 loop spans 19 amino acids. The CDR3 DNA follows: TGTGCCAGCAGCAAAGGGCGAAAGGGGGTAAGGAACCGTACCACTGAAGCTTTCTTT. Translating gives CASSKGRKGVRNRTTEAFF.

The chain employs TRBV7-8 and TRBJ1-2, with 8 bases matching TRBD1. V lost 3 bases, J lost 5 bases, and 11 bases stayed unmatched. This CDR3 is built from 16 residues. Germline assignment: CDR1 SGHVS and CDR2 FQNEAQ. The CDR3 reads CASSLTQGAASYGYTF. The CDR3 DNA reads as TGTGCCAGCAGCTTGACCCAGGGGGCGGCTAGTTATGGCTACACCTTC.

V gene TRBV24-1 combines with J gene TRBJ1-1; no reliable D call. The V end lost 5 bases, the J end lost 1 base, and 7 bases lay between the germline ends. There are 13 residues in the CDR3. The V gene's germline CDR1 is KGHDR and CDR2 SFDVKD. The CDR3 DNA reads TGTGCCACCAGTGGATACAAGAACACTGAAGCTTTCTTT. Translated, it gives CATSGYKNTEAFF.